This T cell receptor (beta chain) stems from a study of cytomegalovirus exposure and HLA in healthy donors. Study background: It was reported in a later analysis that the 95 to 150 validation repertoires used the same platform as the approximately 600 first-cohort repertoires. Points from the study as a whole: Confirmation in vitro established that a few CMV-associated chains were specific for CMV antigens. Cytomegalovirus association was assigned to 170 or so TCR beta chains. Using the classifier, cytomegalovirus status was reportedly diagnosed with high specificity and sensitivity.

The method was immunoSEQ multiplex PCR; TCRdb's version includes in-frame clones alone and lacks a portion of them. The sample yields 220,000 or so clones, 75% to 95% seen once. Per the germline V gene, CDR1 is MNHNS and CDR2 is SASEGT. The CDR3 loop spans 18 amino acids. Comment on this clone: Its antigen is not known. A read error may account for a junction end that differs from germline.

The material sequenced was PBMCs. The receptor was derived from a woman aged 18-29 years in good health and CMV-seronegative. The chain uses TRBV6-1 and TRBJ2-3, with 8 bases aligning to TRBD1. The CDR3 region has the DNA TGTGCCAGCGGTGATGGGAGGTTACCGGGACAGGGCACAGATACGCAGTATTTT. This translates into CASGDGRLPGQGTDTQYF.